The 28 T cell receptor beta chains presented below share a single source sample, sequenced in a study of naive and memory T cell subsets. Regarding the study as a whole: A few larger clonotypes appeared in naive repertoires, especially CD8, possibly memory cells re-expressing CD45RA.

For these TCRs, the target antigens are not known. Both TRBC1 and TRBC2 were covered by a beta constant-region primer of two equimolar oligonucleotides. The ligated cDNA underwent four PCR rounds using SP2 and nested alpha and beta constant-region primers. Each CDR3 protein is one row after TCRdb ran MiXCR on the UMI-ligation and nested PCR reads. The sample has more than 95,000 distinct CDR3 sequences; roughly 14% are singletons. Sequencing input: naive CD8+ T cells from blood. Source of these receptors: a human donor in good health.

There are many counts of this clonotype. The chain joins TRBV20-1 to TRBJ2-7, with TRBD2 as a possible D gene (5 bases). Germline assignment: CDR1 DFQATT and CDR2 SNEGSKA (reference sequence). The CDR3 covers 14 residues. With 6 bases removed from V and 1 base from J, the gap between germline ends came to 16 bases. As DNA, the CDR3 is TGCAGTGCCGGAGACTACGACGTGTCCTACGAGCAGTACTTC. This codes for CSAGDYDVSYEQYF.

This clonotype has only a few counts. This chain connects TRBV2 to TRBJ2-7, with 8 bases that match TRBD2. Germline CDR1 is SNHLY and CDR2 is FYNNEI. With 7 bases clipped from V and 2 bases from J, the junction kept 13 bases outside the gene matches. The CDR3 runs 16 residues. The CDR3 sequence: CASNREGQPTTYEQYF. The DNA of the CDR3 is TGTGCCAGCAACCGGGAGGGACAACCAACCACCTACGAGCAGTACTTC.

This clonotype was seen at least ten times. The J gene is TRBJ1-1, the V gene TRBV5-1; D is unclear. CDR1 SGHRS and CDR2 YFSETQ come from the germline V gene. CDR3 size: 13 residues. The V end was cut by 0 bases, the J end by 5 bases, with 8 bases between. CDR3 sequence (DNA): TGCGCCAGCAGCTTGGCCGGGAGTACTGAAGCTTTCTTT. This translates into CASSLAGSTEAFF.

V gene TRBV20-1 combines with J gene TRBJ1-2; D call uncertain. V was pared by 5 bases and J by 9 bases, with 22 bases between. Germline V gene lookup returns CDR1 DFQATT and CDR2 SNEGSKA (reference sequence). The CDR3 length is 14 residues. The CDR3 sequence: CSAPPRSQLPSYTF. As DNA, the CDR3 is TGCAGTGCTCCCCCTCGTTCCCAACTACCGAGCTACACCTTC.

This clonotype appeared a few times. The rearrangement joins TRBV7-9 to TRBJ1-5; D remains unclear. V was pared by 2 bases and J by 8 bases, with 7 bases between. Germline V CDR1 and CDR2: SEHNR, FQNEAQ (reference sequence). The CDR3 has 12 amino acids. DNA for the CDR3: TGTGCCAGCAGCTTACCCTTGGAGCCCCAGCATTTT. Protein: CASSLPLEPQHF.

This chain joins TRBV12-3 or TRBV12-4 and TRBJ2-2, with 9 bases identical to TRBD2. The CDR3 totals 16 residues. V gave up 6 bases and J gave up 0 bases; unmatched junction bases: 5. CDR3 sequence reads: CASRPSSGANTGELFF. CDR3 coding DNA: TGTGCCAGCAGACCCTCTAGCGGGGCGAACACCGGGGAGCTGTTTTTT.

This clonotype has more than one count but fewer than ten. This chain connects TRBV27 to TRBJ1-6; a weak D match, TRBD1 (6 bases). The germline CDR1 and CDR2 sequences are MNHEY and SMNVEV (reference sequence). The CDR3 is 17 residues long. V was pared by 2 bases and J by 0 bases, with 11 bases between. The chain's CDR3 is CASSLRQGYSYNSPLHF. The CDR3 coding sequence is TGTGCCAGCAGTTTACGCCAGGGGTACTCCTATAATTCACCCCTCCACTTT.

This clonotype was observed many times. This sequence joins TRBV30 and TRBJ2-5, with D possibly TRBD2 on 5 matching bases. V lost 2 bases to trimming and J lost 5 bases, with 12 bases between them. Germline V gene lookup returns CDR1 GTSNPN and CDR2 SVGIG (reference sequence). There are 13 residues in the CDR3. The CDR3 reads CAWSLGSLETQYF. In DNA, the CDR3 is TGTGCCTGGAGTCTGGGGAGTCTGGAGACCCAGTACTTC.

The chain links TRBV5-4 to TRBJ1-6; D is perhaps TRBD1 (5 bases). The germline V and J ends were trimmed by 0 bases and 7 bases, with 17 bases remaining between them. Germline CDR1 reads SGHNT; CDR2 reads YYREEE (reference sequence). The CDR3 has 17 amino acids. The CDR3 DNA is TGTGCCAGCAGCTTGGAGGAGGAGCAGGGAAGGAATTCACCCCTCCACTTT. Translation: CASSLEEEQGRNSPLHF.

In its sample, this clonotype was seen a few times. In nucleotides, the CDR3 is TGTGCCAGCAGTTCCCCTACGTACGAGCAGTACTTC. Encoded protein: CASSSPTYEQYF. The chain combines TRBV27 with TRBJ2-7; D is unclear. The V end was cut by 4 bases, the J end by 4 bases, with 8 bases between. CDR3 length: 12 amino acids. From germline, CDR1 is MNHEY and CDR2 SMNVEV (reference sequence).

This clonotype has a count of ten or more. This chain joins TRBV13 and TRBJ1-1; a weak D match, TRBD1 (5 bases). Germline lookup yields CDR1 PRHDT and CDR2 FYEKMQ (reference sequence). This CDR3 is 13 amino acids long. Trimming stripped 5 bases from V and 1 base from J, with 8 bases between. CDR3 nucleotide sequence: TGTGCCAGCAGCCCGCAGGGGAACACTGAAGCTTTCTTT. Amino acids: CASSPQGNTEAFF.

The chain recombines TRBV12-3 or TRBV12-4 with TRBJ2-1, with 7 bases identical to TRBD2. This CDR3 spans 13 amino acids. Losses at the gene ends were 3 bases for V and 5 bases for J; bases not matched to a gene: 1. CDR3 bases: TGTGCCAGCAGTTTGACTAGCCACAATGAGCAGTTCTTC. Amino acids: CASSLTSHNEQFF.

The chain couples TRBV7-9 to TRBJ2-2; 7 nucleotides agree with TRBD1. Germline CDR1 reads SEHNR; CDR2 reads FQNEAQ (reference sequence). V lost 4 bases to trimming and J lost 3 bases; unmatched junction nucleotides: 8. The CDR3 loop spans 16 amino acids. In DNA form, the CDR3 reads TGTGCCAGCAGCTCCTCCGGGACAGTGGACACCGGGGAGCTGTTTTTT. Translating gives CASSSSGTVDTGELFF.

This clonotype was seen only a few times. As DNA, the CDR3 is TGCGCCAGCAGCCAAGACTTACGCACAGATACGCAGTATTTT. It specifies CASSQDLRTDTQYF. The chain joins TRBV4-3 to TRBJ2-3; D is unclear. This CDR3 is built from 14 residues. CDR1 is LGHNA, CDR2 YSLEER, per germline. The V end lost 0 bases, the J end lost 1 base, and 5 bases lay between the germline ends.

This clonotype has a handful of counts. V gene TRBV4-3 combines with J gene TRBJ1-1; 9 bases are shared with TRBD1. V lost 0 bases to trimming and J lost 2 bases; unmatched junction nucleotides: 4. The CDR3 runs to 16 residues. In germline, CDR1 is LGHNA, CDR2 YSLEER. This CDR3 is CASSQDRGQGNTEAFF. The CDR3 DNA reads as TGCGCCAGCAGCCAAGATAGGGGACAGGGAAACACTGAAGCTTTCTTT.

V and J are TRBV5-1 and TRBJ1-2, with 7 bases identical to TRBD1. V dropped 0 bases and J dropped 4; count of bases not matched to a gene: 6. Germline V gives CDR1 SGHRS, CDR2 YFSETQ. CDR3 length: 15 amino acids. The CDR3: CASSLARRGLYGYTF. Here the CDR3 DNA reads TGCGCCAGCAGCTTGGCCCGGAGGGGGCTCTATGGCTACACCTTC.

This clonotype appeared a few times. The V and J genes are TRBV13 and TRBJ2-1; D is perhaps TRBD2 (7 bases). The V and J ends lost 2 bases and 4 bases respectively, with 18 bases between them. Germline CDR1 and CDR2: PRHDT and FYEKMQ (reference sequence). This CDR3 contains 17 residues. The CDR3 coding sequence is TGTGCCAGCAGCTTAAAGGCGGGAGTAGGGGGATACAATGAGCAGTTCTTC. It translates to CASSLKAGVGGYNEQFF.

This clonotype was recorded a few times. The chain joins TRBV7-9 to TRBJ2-6, with a weak D call TRBD1 (5 bases). Trimming pared 5 bases from V and 0 bases from J, leaving 14 bases between. The length of the CDR3 is 17 residues. Germline CDR1 is SEHNR and CDR2 is FQNEAQ (reference sequence). The chain's CDR3 is CASSLPDRPSGANVLTF. CDR3 sequence (DNA): TGTGCCAGCAGCCTGCCCGACAGACCCTCTGGGGCCAACGTCCTGACTTTC.

The chain carries TRBV6-5 and TRBJ2-3; D may be TRBD1 (5 bases). The CDR3 runs to 13 residues. Germline loops: CDR1 MNHEY, CDR2 SVGAGI. V lost 8 bases to trimming and J lost 6 bases, with 15 bases between them. CDR3 protein: CASLGHLGDTQYF. DNA for the CDR3: TGTGCCAGCCTCGGACATCTAGGCGATACGCAGTATTTT.

This clonotype was seen only a few times. The chain couples TRBV4-3 to TRBJ2-7, with a possible D match to TRBD1 (6 bases). Looked up from germline, CDR1 is LGHNA and CDR2 is YSLEER. This CDR3 contains 13 residues. Trimming left V 4 bases short and J 5 bases short, with 12 bases between. The CDR3 sequence is CASSREQGNEQYF. CDR3 DNA: TGCGCCAGCAGCCGTGAACAGGGTAACGAGCAGTACTTC.

This clonotype was counted between two and nine times. This sequence joins TRBV7-9 and TRBJ2-7; 9 positions match TRBD1. The V and J ends lost 0 bases and 4 bases, in that order; junction bases with no gene match: 4. The germline CDR1 and CDR2 sequences are SEHNR and FQNEAQ (reference sequence). The CDR3 is 15 amino acids. CDR3 in DNA: TGTGCCAGCAGCTTAGCAGGGGGACAGGGATACGAGCAGTACTTC. Translation: CASSLAGGQGYEQYF.

The genes are TRBV14 and TRBJ1-6; D is unclear. Germline CDR1 SGHDN, CDR2 FVKESK. Trimming shortened V by 2 bases and J by 7 bases, and 12 bases separated the two germline ends. The CDR3 has 15 amino acids. CDR3 sequence: CASSQFSRWNSPLHF. The CDR3 nucleotides are TGTGCCAGCAGCCAATTTAGTAGGTGGAATTCACCCCTCCACTTT.

This clonotype was detected ten times or more. The rearrangement joins TRBV28 to TRBJ1-1, with D maybe TRBD1 (5 bases). Trimming pared 3 bases from V and 7 bases from J, leaving 9 bases between. From germline, CDR1 is MDHEN and CDR2 SYDVKM. The CDR3 contains 12 residues. The CDR3 DNA is TGTGCCAGCAGTTTCTCGACAGTTGAAGCTTTCTTT. Protein: CASSFSTVEAFF.

V is TRBV6-6 and J is TRBJ2-3; maybe TRBD1 (6 bases). Trimming removed 1 base from V and 6 bases from J, with 17 bases in between. The CDR3 has 16 residues. Germline CDR1 reads MNHNY; CDR2 reads SVGAGI (reference sequence). The CDR3 loop is CASSYLLGKQGDTQYF. CDR3 nucleotide sequence: TGTGCCAGCAGTTACTTGCTCGGCAAGCAGGGGGATACGCAGTATTTT.

The rearrangement links TRBV5-5 to TRBJ1-3; possible D gene TRBD1, 6 bases. The CDR3 has 17 amino acids. Trimming pared 0 bases from V and 0 bases from J, leaving 13 bases between. Germline CDR1 and CDR2: SGHKS and YYEKEE (reference sequence). The CDR3 reads CASSLAEGGRSGNTIYF. In DNA form, the CDR3 reads TGTGCCAGCAGCTTGGCCGAAGGGGGACGCTCTGGAAACACCATATATTTT.

This clonotype showed up just a few times. This rearrangement joins TRBV12-3 or TRBV12-4 to TRBJ2-1, with 7 bases matching TRBD1. Trimming at V came to 2 bases and at J to 7 bases, leaving 2 bases not matched to a gene. The CDR3 is made up of 13 amino acids. The CDR3 DNA follows: TGTGCCAGCAGTTTAAGGGGGCGGAATGAGCAGTTCTTC. Amino acid sequence: CASSLRGRNEQFF.

The rearrangement uses TRBV12-3 or TRBV12-4 and TRBJ2-6; no firm D call. Deletions cut 1 base from V and 0 bases from J, with 10 bases between. This CDR3 has 17 amino acids. CDR3: CASSLGARTSGANVLTF. The CDR3 DNA is TGTGCCAGCAGTTTAGGGGCCCGTACCTCTGGGGCCAACGTCCTGACTTTC.

The V gene is TRBV6-2 or TRBV6-3, the J gene TRBJ2-5, with D maybe TRBD2 (5 bases). V gave up 4 bases and J gave up 2 bases, with 14 bases separating them. The CDR3 covers 15 residues. CDR1 is MNHEY and CDR2 is SVGEGT in the germline V gene. The CDR3 nucleotides are TGTGCCAGCAGTTTCTCCACTAGTTCTCAAGAGACCCAGTACTTC. Its translation is CASSFSTSSQETQYF.